These 30 T cell receptor beta chains came from one sample sequenced in a study of radiotherapy plus CTLA-4 blockade in lung cancer. Only in-frame clones appear in the TCRdb table, and some are missing; sequencing was by immunoSEQ multiplex PCR. This table holds roughly 92,000 clones, around 87% found once. The specimen was peripheral blood, collected from a patient treated with radiotherapy plus ipilimumab. The receptors come from a human donor with non-small cell lung cancer who had a partial response to radiotherapy plus ipilimumab.

The chain couples TRBV4-1 to TRBJ2-2; 7 bases are shared with TRBD1. The V and J ends lost 7 bases and 0 bases, in that order; junction bases with no gene match: 11. Germline V CDR1 and CDR2: MGHRA, YSYEKL. This CDR3 region has 17 residues. The CDR3 loop reads CASNRATGTANTGELFF. For the CDR3, the DNA is TGCGCCAGCAATCGGGCGACCGGGACAGCGAACACCGGGGAGCTGTTTTTT.

The rearrangement uses TRBV28 and TRBJ2-7, with 9 positions matching TRBD1. Unmatched junction bases numbered 8, after V lost 3 bases and J lost 2 bases. The CDR3 spans 16 residues. The germline V gene encodes CDR1 MDHEN and CDR2 SYDVKM. As DNA, the CDR3 is TGTGCCAGCAGTTTCCGCCGGGACAGGGATACCTACGAGCAGTACTTC. Its protein product is CASSFRRDRDTYEQYF. The full variable domain, rest sourced from reference TRBV28 and TRBJ2-7, is DVKVTQSSRYLVKRTGEKVFLECVQDMDHENMFWYRQDPGLGLRLIYFSYDVKMKEKGDIPEGYSVSREKKERFSLILESASTNQTSMYLCASSFRRDRDTYEQYFGPGTRLTVT.

The chain has TRBV7-9 and TRBJ2-3; 9 nucleotides match TRBD2. Germline trimming cut 1 base from V and 1 base from J; bases unmatched to any gene: 9. There are 18 residues in the CDR3. Germline loops: CDR1 SEHNR, CDR2 FQNEAQ (reference sequence). The CDR3 DNA follows: TGTGCCAGCAGCTTAGGTTACTCGGCTAGCGGGGGCACAGATACGCAGTATTTT. Its translation: CASSLGYSASGGTDTQYF.

The chain employs TRBV6-1 and TRBJ1-1; perhaps TRBD1 as D (6 bases). Trimming removed 10 bases at V and 4 bases at J, with 13 bases between. The germline gives CDR1 MNHNS, CDR2 SASEGT. The CDR3 loop spans 12 amino acids. CDR3 sequence: CATNWGPTEAFF. CDR3 in DNA: TGTGCCACGAATTGGGGGCCCACTGAAGCTTTCTTT.

CDR3 bases: TGTGCCAGCAGCTTGCTAGCGGGAGGGCCTTGGAATGAGCAGTTCTTC. Translation: CASSLLAGGPWNEQFF. The chain recombines TRBV5-6 with TRBJ2-1; 12 nucleotides agree with TRBD2. V trimming: 1 base; J trimming: 7 bases; junction bases outside the gene matches: 6. CDR1 is SGHDT and CDR2 is YYEEEE in the germline V gene. This CDR3 is built from 16 residues.

CDR3 in DNA: TGTGCCAGCAGCTCCGGAGGGGCCAAAAACATTCAGTACTTC. Translation gives CASSSGGAKNIQYF. V and J are TRBV28 and TRBJ2-4, with D perhaps matching TRBD2 (6 bases). This CDR3 contains 14 residues. The V and J ends lost 6 bases and 1 base respectively, with 10 bases between them. Germline CDR1 reads MDHEN; CDR2 reads SYDVKM.

V and J are TRBV2 and TRBJ2-2; D remains unclear. The CDR3 is 14 amino acids. Germline CDR1 reads SNHLY; CDR2 reads FYNNEI. V was trimmed by 4 bases and J by 2 bases, leaving 8 bases between them. This CDR3 reads CASSGGLNTGELFF. In DNA, the CDR3 is TGTGCCAGCAGTGGCGGCCTTAACACCGGGGAGCTGTTTTTT.

V gene TRBV4-1 combines with J gene TRBJ1-3; 8 bases align to TRBD1. Germline CDR1 is MGHRA and CDR2 is YSYEKL. This CDR3 region has 17 residues. J gave up 4 bases and V 6 bases, and 14 bases lay outside the gene matches. The CDR3 loop is CASRQGDERARGNTIYF. As DNA, the CDR3 is TGCGCCAGCAGACAGGGGGATGAGCGGGCGCGAGGAAACACCATATATTTT.

The chain recombines TRBV4-1 with TRBJ2-7, with 9 bases that match TRBD1. Germline trimming cut 4 bases from V and 2 bases from J; bases unmatched to any gene: 6. Germline-derived CDR1 and CDR2 are MGHRA and YSYEKL. There are 15 residues in the CDR3. The CDR3 DNA follows: TGCGCCAGCAGCCGAGCGGGACAGGGCCCCTACGAGCAGTACTTC. It specifies CASSRAGQGPYEQYF.

The J gene is TRBJ2-2, the V gene TRBV19; 8 bases match TRBD2. CDR1 LNHDA and CDR2 SQIVND come from the germline V gene (reference sequence). This CDR3 has 18 residues. J gave up 5 bases and V 2 bases, and 13 bases lay outside the gene matches. The CDR3 DNA is TGTGCCAGTAGTATACGATCGCCCGGGACTAGTTCTACCGGGGAGCTGTTTTTT. This codes for CASSIRSPGTSSTGELFF.

The rearrangement uses TRBV19 and TRBJ1-2; possible D gene TRBD1, 6 bases. V shed 6 bases and J shed 3 bases, with 14 bases lying between them. From germline, CDR1 is LNHDA and CDR2 SQIVND (reference sequence). The CDR3 spans 14 residues. The CDR3 nucleotides are TGTGCCAGTAGCCTACAGGGACGAGACTATGGCTACACCTTC. Protein: CASSLQGRDYGYTF.

The rearrangement joins TRBV6-5 to TRBJ1-1; 8 bases are shared with TRBD1. J gave up 5 bases and V 8 bases, and 10 bases lay outside the gene matches. The V gene's germline CDR1 is MNHEY and CDR2 SVGAGI. The CDR3 extends over 14 amino acids. CDR3 protein: CASARQGSNTEAFF. The DNA for the CDR3 is TGTGCCAGCGCAAGACAGGGGAGTAATACTGAAGCTTTCTTT.

The chain links TRBV4-1 to TRBJ1-5; 8 bases are a match to TRBD1. The length of the CDR3 is 15 residues. Germline CDR1 reads MGHRA; CDR2 reads YSYEKL. The V and J ends lost 4 bases and 2 bases, in that order; junction bases with no gene match: 4. CDR3 nucleotide sequence: TGCGCCAGCAGCCCGACAGGGGCGGGCAATCAGCCCCAGCATTTT. Its translation: CASSPTGAGNQPQHF.

The chain is built from TRBV5-4 and TRBJ2-3; 8 bases are a match to TRBD1. The germline gives CDR1 SGHNT, CDR2 YYREEE (reference sequence). The J segment lost 6 bases and the V segment lost 4 bases, leaving 13 bases of the junction unmatched. The CDR3 consists of 16 residues. The CDR3 DNA reads TGTGCCAGCAGCGCTAATGCAGGGGGCGGAATGGATACGCAGTATTTT. Translating it yields CASSANAGGGMDTQYF.

The chain carries TRBV27 and TRBJ1-4; 9 bases are a match to TRBD1. The V and J ends lost 5 bases and 10 bases, in that order; junction bases with no gene match: 8. CDR3 length equals 14 residues. Germline V gives CDR1 MNHEY, CDR2 SMNVEV (reference sequence). The CDR3 DNA follows: TGTGCCAGCAGTCCTCTGGACAGGGGAGGAAAACTGTTTTTT. Translated, it gives CASSPLDRGGKLFF.

The chain combines TRBV28 with TRBJ1-2, with D possibly TRBD1 on 6 matching bases. V lost 3 bases and J 5 bases, leaving 22 bases between the germline ends. The CDR3 length is 17 residues. In germline, CDR1 is MDHEN, CDR2 SYDVKM. The CDR3, as DNA: TGTGCCAGCAGTTTTTCCGGGGCTATTGGACAGCTTTATGGCTACACCTTC. Its translation is CASSFSGAIGQLYGYTF.

The genes are TRBV14 and TRBJ1-1; tentative D call: TRBD1 (5 bases). Germline assignment: CDR1 SGHDN and CDR2 FVKESK. V was trimmed by 4 bases and J by 5 bases, leaving 17 bases between them. The CDR3 spans 15 residues. As DNA, the CDR3 is TGTGCCAGCAGCCGAGTCGGCAGGGAGGAGACTGAAGCTTTCTTT. Protein sequence: CASSRVGREETEAFF.

V is TRBV7-9 and J is TRBJ2-1, with 10 bases fitting TRBD2. CDR1 is SEHNR, CDR2 FQNEAQ, per germline (reference sequence). Germline trimming cut 1 base from V and 4 bases from J; bases unmatched to any gene: 13. The CDR3 consists of 19 residues. This CDR3 is CASSLDRSSGRTRYNEQFF. The CDR3 bases are TGTGCCAGCAGCTTAGACCGGAGTAGCGGGAGGACCAGATACAATGAGCAGTTCTTC.

The chain couples TRBV6-1 to TRBJ1-2, with a weak D call TRBD1 (5 bases). CDR1 is MNHNS and CDR2 is SASEGT in the germline V gene. V was pared by 10 bases and J by 7 bases, with 16 bases between. This CDR3 region has 12 residues. CDR3: CATLQGNAGYTF. As DNA, the CDR3 is TGTGCCACTCTCCAGGGTAATGCTGGCTACACCTTC.

The rearrangement uses TRBV19 and TRBJ2-2, with 7 nucleotides matching TRBD2. Germline lookup yields CDR1 LNHDA and CDR2 SQIVND (reference sequence). This CDR3 contains 15 residues. J lost 5 bases, V lost 3 bases, and 6 bases had no gene match. The CDR3 region has the DNA TGTGCCAGTAGTATTCAGGCGGGAGTAACCGGGGAGCTGTTTTTT. Its protein product is CASSIQAGVTGELFF.

The chain combines TRBV28 with TRBJ1-1; TRBD1 aligns across 11 bases. CDR1 and CDR2 from the germline V gene are MDHEN and SYDVKM. This CDR3 has 16 residues. The J segment lost 0 bases and the V segment lost 7 bases, leaving 7 bases of the junction unmatched. The chain's CDR3 is CASTARTGGLNTEAFF. The CDR3 DNA reads as TGTGCCAGCACCGCGAGGACAGGGGGCTTGAACACTGAAGCTTTCTTT.

The J gene is TRBJ2-7, the V gene TRBV7-8; 9 nucleotides agree with TRBD2. J lost 5 bases, V lost 4 bases, and 9 bases had no gene match. The CDR3 extends over 15 amino acids. Per germline, CDR1 SGHVS and CDR2 FQNEAQ. CDR3 DNA: TGTGCCAGCAGCTCCACCGGGACTAGCACCCACGAGCAGTACGTC. Translation: CASSSTGTSTHEQYV.

This rearrangement joins TRBV4-3 to TRBJ1-5; 7 nucleotides align to TRBD1. This CDR3 comprises 15 residues. From germline, CDR1 is LGHNA and CDR2 YSLEER. V shed 8 bases, J shed 2 bases, and the junction held 9 bases outside the gene matches. The CDR3 loop is CASRQFTGGNQPQHF. CDR3 in DNA: TGCGCCAGCCGGCAGTTTACAGGGGGCAATCAGCCCCAGCATTTT.

This chain uses TRBV7-9 with TRBJ2-1; 12 bases fit TRBD2. Germline V gene data show CDR1 as SEHNR and CDR2 as FQNEAQ (reference sequence). The CDR3 has 16 amino acids. Trimming took 5 bases from V and 4 from J; bases not matched to a gene: 6. In nucleotides, the CDR3 is TGTGCCAGCAGCCCCCGGACTAGCGGGACTTACAATGAGCAGTTCTTC. It codes for CASSPRTSGTYNEQFF.

This rearrangement joins TRBV6-1 to TRBJ1-5; 8 nucleotides align to TRBD1. The CDR3 is 15 amino acids. Germline loops: CDR1 MNHNS, CDR2 SASEGT. V shed 2 bases and J 6 bases; nucleotides not matched to a gene: 6. The CDR3 here is CASSERGQGFQPQHF. DNA for the CDR3: TGTGCCAGCAGTGAACGAGGACAGGGTTTTCAGCCCCAGCATTTT.

The chain uses TRBV6-1 and TRBJ2-7; TRBD1 matches at 7 bases. Germline-derived CDR1 and CDR2 are MNHNS and SASEGT. V shed 6 bases and J 0 bases; nucleotides not matched to a gene: 5. CDR3 length: 14 amino acids. The CDR3 DNA follows: TGTGCCAGCAGCCCCGGACAGGTCTCCTACGAGCAGTACTTC. Residues: CASSPGQVSYEQYF.

The rearrangement uses TRBV28 and TRBJ1-2; D may be TRBD1 (6 bases). Germline values: CDR1 MDHEN, CDR2 SYDVKM. Trimming left V 11 bases short and J 0 bases short, with 10 bases between. This CDR3 contains 12 residues. The CDR3 is CAGGTSNYGYTF. For the CDR3, the DNA is TGTGCCGGGGGCACTTCTAACTATGGCTACACCTTC.

The V and J genes are TRBV9 and TRBJ2-5, with D possibly matching TRBD1 (6 bases). The length of the CDR3 is 15 residues. The V gene's germline CDR1 is SGDLS and CDR2 YYNGEE. V was trimmed by 0 bases and J by 1 base, leaving 10 bases between them. The CDR3 loop reads CASSVGTVLQETQYF. Here the CDR3 DNA reads TGTGCCAGCAGCGTAGGGACAGTCCTCCAAGAGACCCAGTACTTC.

This chain joins TRBV7-9 and TRBJ2-5, with TRBD1 matching 7 bases. CDR3 length equals 16 residues. V lost 5 bases, J lost 2 bases, and 11 bases stayed unmatched. CDR1 and CDR2 from the germline V gene are SEHNR and FQNEAQ (reference sequence). The CDR3 nucleotides read TGTGCCAGCAGCCAGTACCTGGACAGGCCGCAAGAGACCCAGTACTTC. It translates to CASSQYLDRPQETQYF. The variable domain in full, completed from reference TRBV7-9 and TRBJ2-5, reads DTGVSQNPRHKITKRGQNVTFRCDPISEHNRLYWYRQTLGQGPEFLTYFQNEAQLEKSRLLSDRFSAERPKGSFSTLEIQRTEQGDSAMYLCASSQYLDRPQETQYFGPGTRLLVL.

The J gene is TRBJ2-3, the V gene TRBV5-1, with D perhaps TRBD1 (5 bases). In germline, CDR1 is SGHRS, CDR2 YFSETQ. CDR3 length: 15 amino acids. V was shortened by 4 bases and J by 1 base, with 13 bases between the two germline ends. DNA of the CDR3: TGCGCCAGCAGCCCTGACAGAGTGGGCACAGATACGCAGTATTTT. It codes for CASSPDRVGTDTQYF.